These T cell receptor beta chains were read from a single sample in a study of CD8 T cell repertoires and HIV-1 epitope variants. Method: immunoSEQ multiplex PCR; TCRdb's copy keeps in-frame clones and lacks some. The sample consists of fewer than 7,000 clones, around two thirds of them appearing once. Their target antigens are unknown. Input material: cultured CD8+ T cells derived from PBMCs. Receptor source: a male donor with HIV. The CDR3 runs from the conserved cysteine through the conserved F or W.

v_gene	len	j_gene	CDR3aa
TRBV5-6	14	TRBJ2-3	CASSPNYFTDTQYF
TRBV27	14	TRBJ1-1	CASSLSEQYTEAFF
TRBV19	14	TRBJ2-7	CASSFASGSYEQYF
TRBV7-2	15	TRBJ1-1	CASSLDRVTVTEAFF
TRBV6-4	15	TRBJ2-3	CASSDGLAGGHTQYF
TRBV7-8	17	TRBJ2-1	CASSSSFWTSVNNEQFF
TRBV16	17	TRBJ1-4	CASSLQRAGTGLMQLFF
TRBV6-5	15	TRBJ2-7	CASSYSGQGAYEQYF
TRBV9	15	TRBJ2-7	CASSVNGAGSDEQYF
TRBV15	17	TRBJ2-1	CATSYPPGQSSYNEQFF
TRBV13	13	TRBJ2-5	CASSPDPQETQYF
TRBV27	13	TRBJ1-3	CASSLQGGNTIYF
TRBV28	11	TRBJ1-1	CASSWGTEAFF
TRBV28	16	TRBJ2-1	CASSFSSGRKYNEQFF
TRBV6-1	15	TRBJ1-1	CASSEVGGDIAEAFF
TRBV7-2	15	TRBJ2-3	CASSPGQGNTDTQYF
TRBV27	14	TRBJ2-7	CASSLSDSSYEQYF
TRBV6-6	14	TRBJ2-7	CATLAQGAGYEQYF
TRBV5-8	14	TRBJ2-3	CASSLEQPTDTQYF
TRBV19	15	TRBJ1-5	CASSVGEWGNQPQHF
TRBV7-9	13	TRBJ2-5	CASSPGGQETQYF
TRBV5-1	14	TRBJ2-2	CASSFSGGTGELFF
TRBV5-6	17	TRBJ2-7	CASSSADPGTGLYEQYF
TRBV7-9	14	TRBJ2-7	CASSETGGVYEQYF
TRBV6-5	12	TRBJ2-6	CASSPSGNVLTF
TRBV30	11	TRBJ1-2	CAWSGNYGYTF
TRBV18	15	TRBJ2-7	CASSPSQGGLYEQYF
TRBV28	18	TRBJ2-4	CASSLVGTALLAKNIQYF
TRBV2	16	TRBJ2-5	CASYSAHLAAQETQYF
TRBV4-2	18	TRBJ2-7	CASSQDRGGASPSYEQYF
TRBV5-1	14	TRBJ2-5	CASSLEPVQETQYF
TRBV18	15	TRBJ2-6	CASSPTGTGANVLTF
TRBV2	13	TRBJ1-5	CAGQAESNQPQHF
TRBV29-1	13	TRBJ2-7	CSVVTSSSYEQYF
TRBV4-3	13	TRBJ1-1	CASSRLQGEEAFF
TRBV10-1	13	TRBJ2-7	CASSLGQAGEQYF
TRBV9	16	TRBJ1-2	CAGSPADARPLYGYTF
TRBV5-1	12	TRBJ2-5	CASSLAGETQYF
TRBV19	15	TRBJ2-1	CASSIAVGTSDEQFF
TRBV5-6	12	TRBJ2-1	CASSSRPNEQFF
TRBV7-9	15	TRBJ2-4	CASSFPGGGENIQYF
TRBV18	15	TRBJ2-3	CASSDRGRGTDTQYF
TRBV27	15	TRBJ1-2	CASSSEGGTVYGYTF
TRBV7-9	17	TRBJ2-1	CASSGDAGGYSYNEQFF
TRBV7-8	16	TRBJ2-1	CASSLSDRVGYNEQFF
TRBV28	17	TRBJ1-4	CASSPLRDRRQDEKLFF
TRBV2	17	TRBJ2-5	CASSEGTSGGLGETQYF
TRBV5-4	14	TRBJ2-5	CASSLDWDQETQYF
TRBV2	15	TRBJ2-1	CASSPYPKSYNEQFF
TRBV6-4	14	TRBJ2-3	CASSDSGLTDTQYF
TRBV28	16	TRBJ2-5	CASRPTAGQGEETQYF
TRBV5-6	13	TRBJ1-5	CASSLGTSGPQHF
TRBV6-5	13	TRBJ2-7	CATTGRISYEQYF
TRBV10-3	13	TRBJ2-7	CATLGDSTYEQYF